A selection of T cell receptor beta chains follows, all from one sample in a study of T cells after yellow fever vaccination. Via MiXCR, TCRdb re-called the 5' RACE reads, giving one row per CDR3 protein. The sample holds hundreds of thousands of distinct CDR3 sequences, around an eighth seen once. Sequencing was performed on PBMCs, taken on the day of the yellow fever booster vaccination. All receptors derive from a man aged 25-45 years who received the YFV17D yellow fever vaccine. CDR3s include the opening cysteine and the closing phenylalanine or tryptophan. A D gene is named only where the DNA matches it firmly. Only part of the rows carry a size: once, few, many, or a class if the clone is expanded.

abundance	j_gene	d_gene	v_gene	CDR3aa	CDR3nt
few	TRBJ2-6	NA	TRBV4-2	CASSQDQGMSGANVLTF	TGTGCCAGCAGCCAAGATCAGGGGATGTCTGGGGCCAACGTCCTGACTTTC
NA	TRBJ2-1	NA	TRBV7-3	CASRAGTYDNEQFF	TGTGCCAGCAGGGCCGGGACGTACGACAATGAGCAGTTCTTC
few	TRBJ2-7	NA	TRBV7-2	CASSLSFGGKAEQYF	TGTGCCAGCAGCTTAAGTTTCGGGGGCAAGGCCGAGCAGTACTTC
NA	TRBJ2-7	NA	TRBV21-1	CADEIPRGSPPYEQYF	TGTGCCGACGAAATCCCGAGAGGGTCGCCTCCCTACGAGCAGTACTTC
few	TRBJ2-5	NA	TRBV7-2	CASNEGRVPLGTQYF	TGTGCCAGCAACGAAGGGCGGGTCCCATTAGGGACCCAGTACTTC
NA	TRBJ1-4	NA	TRBV4-2	CASSHSQGVSEKLFF	TGTGCCAGCAGCCACTCACAGGGAGTGAGTGAAAAACTGTTTTTT
few	TRBJ2-2	TRBD2	TRBV6-5	CASSSRTSGATNTGELFF	TGTGCCAGCAGTTCGCGGACTAGCGGGGCCACCAACACCGGGGAGCTGTTTTTT
NA	TRBJ2-1	NA	TRBV28	CASSWQTDEQFF	TGTGCCAGCAGTTGGCAGACCGATGAGCAGTTCTTC
NA	TRBJ2-2	NA	TRBV6-4	CASSHETGPGELFF	TGTGCCAGCAGCCATGAGACAGGCCCCGGGGAGCTGTTTTTT
few	TRBJ2-3	TRBD2	TRBV18	CASSPQLAGGDTQYF	TGTGCCAGCTCACCACAACTAGCGGGAGGGGATACGCAGTATTTT
few	TRBJ1-6	NA	TRBV19	CASSIRDKVNSPLHF	TGTGCCAGTAGTATAAGGGACAAGGTTAATTCACCCCTCCACTTT
many	TRBJ2-7	NA	TRBV5-1	CASSLYGEQYF	TGCGCCAGCAGCTTGTATGGCGAGCAGTACTTC
NA	TRBJ2-4	NA	TRBV11-2	CASSYHGTSVIGQNIQYF	TGTGCCAGCAGCTACCACGGGACAAGCGTTATAGGCCAAAACATTCAGTACTTC
NA	TRBJ2-7	TRBD1	TRBV5-6	CASSLGGQPYSYEQYF	TGTGCCAGCAGCTTGGGGGGACAGCCTTACTCCTACGAGCAGTACTTC
NA	TRBJ2-2	NA	TRBV15	CATSSWSIRAGELFF	TGTGCCACCAGCTCCTGGAGTATCCGGGCCGGGGAGCTGTTTTTT
NA	TRBJ2-7	NA	TRBV29-1	CSVEDQQGTYEQYF	TGCAGCGTTGAAGACCAGCAGGGAACCTACGAGCAGTACTTC
NA	TRBJ2-5	NA	TRBV21-1	CATSQRIRRLGETQYF	TGTGCCACCTCACAGCGAATCCGACGATTGGGGGAGACCCAGTACTTC
NA	TRBJ2-7	NA	TRBV28	CASSFGAQASSYEQYF	TGTGCCAGCAGTTTCGGCGCACAGGCCAGCTCCTACGAGCAGTACTTC
few	TRBJ1-5	TRBD1	TRBV20-1	CSARQGAGNQPQHF	TGCAGTGCTAGACAGGGGGCGGGCAATCAGCCCCAGCATTTT
few	TRBJ2-3	NA	TRBV4-2	CASSQERGQRADTQYF	TGTGCCAGCAGCCAGGAACGGGGGCAGCGTGCAGATACGCAGTATTTT
few	TRBJ2-3	NA	TRBV6-2/TRBV6-3	CASSSLIDTQYF	TGTGCCAGCAGTTCCCTGATTGATACGCAGTATTTT
few	TRBJ1-2	NA	TRBV18	CASSPEERIGPAPLF	TGTGCCAGCTCACCGGAGGAGCGGATTGGGCCGGCACCTCTCTTC
NA	TRBJ2-3	NA	TRBV6-5	CASSYSPGTGTDTQYF	TGTGCCAGCAGTTACTCGCCGGGGACGGGCACAGATACGCAGTATTTT
NA	TRBJ2-2	TRBD1	TRBV7-9	CASSPKDRGNGELFF	TGTGCCAGCAGCCCCAAGGACAGGGGGAACGGGGAGCTGTTTTTT
few	TRBJ2-5	TRBD2	TRBV7-2	CASSLGQLAGSETQYF	TGTGCCAGCAGCTTAGGCCAACTAGCGGGATCCGAGACCCAGTACTTC
few	TRBJ1-5	NA	TRBV6-1	CASSELNRNTRYSNQPQHF	TGTGCCAGCAGTGAACTTAACAGGAATACAAGATATAGCAATCAGCCCCAGCATTTT
NA	TRBJ1-4	NA	TRBV29-1	CSVVGANEKLFF	TGCAGCGTTGTTGGGGCAAATGAAAAACTGTTTTTT
few	TRBJ2-1	NA	TRBV19	CASSIVRAGWNEQFF	TGTGCCAGTAGTATAGTGCGGGCCGGGTGGAATGAGCAGTTCTTC
NA	TRBJ2-5	TRBD1	TRBV15	CATSRDQDRGEETQYF	TGTGCCACCAGCAGAGATCAGGACAGGGGTGAGGAGACCCAGTACTTC
few	TRBJ2-7	TRBD2	TRBV29-1	CSVAGLAGVYEQYF	TGCAGCGTTGCGGGACTAGCGGGAGTTTACGAGCAGTACTTC
few	TRBJ2-5	NA	TRBV20-1	CSARYGQETQYF	TGCAGTGCTAGATACGGACAAGAGACCCAGTACTTC
few	TRBJ2-3	NA	TRBV12-3/TRBV12-4	CASSLGVASTDTQYF	TGTGCCAGCAGTTTAGGCGTAGCTAGCACAGATACGCAGTATTTT
NA	TRBJ2-6	NA	TRBV25-1	CASIALRGSGANVLTF	TGTGCCAGCATTGCCCTCAGGGGTTCTGGGGCCAACGTCCTGACTTTC
NA	TRBJ2-1	TRBD1	TRBV20-1	CSASRAGGDEQFF	TGCAGTGCTAGTAGGGCAGGGGGAGATGAGCAGTTCTTC
few	TRBJ1-1	NA	TRBV14	CASSPPRSRATEAFF	TGTGCCAGCAGCCCCCCGCGAAGCAGGGCCACTGAAGCTTTCTTT
few	TRBJ2-5	NA	TRBV24-1	CATSDSRTPYQETQYF	TGTGCCACCAGTGATTCCAGGACCCCGTACCAAGAGACCCAGTACTTC
few	TRBJ1-1	NA	TRBV7-2	CASKTRGPAGGAFF	TGTGCCAGCAAGACCAGGGGTCCGGCCGGAGGCGCTTTCTTT
few	TRBJ2-1	NA	TRBV4-3	CASSQLGGPYNEQFF	TGCGCCAGCAGCCAACTCGGCGGGCCCTACAATGAGCAGTTCTTC
NA	TRBJ2-3	NA	TRBV4-3	CASSQSRTDTQYF	TGCGCCAGCAGCCAGAGCCGAACAGATACGCAGTATTTT
NA	TRBJ2-7	TRBD2	TRBV20-1	CCARRTSGIRSYEQYF	TGCTGTGCTAGGAGGACTAGCGGGATTCGTTCCTACGAGCAGTACTTC
NA	TRBJ2-5	TRBD1	TRBV29-1	CSVYRGAETQYF	TGCAGCGTCTACAGGGGGGCAGAGACCCAGTACTTC
many	TRBJ1-2	NA	TRBV5-4	CASSRDTNYGYTF	TGTGCCAGCAGCAGGGACACGAACTATGGCTACACCTTC
many	TRBJ2-3	TRBD1	TRBV20-1	CSAIPTGTTDTQYF	TGCAGTGCTATCCCGACAGGGACGACAGATACGCAGTATTTT
many	TRBJ2-7	NA	TRBV7-9	CASSVQGYEQYF	TGTGCCAGCAGTGTCCAGGGGTACGAGCAGTACTTC
NA	TRBJ2-2	NA	TRBV29-1	CSGRNTGELFF	TGCAGCGGTAGGAACACCGGGGAGCTGTTTTTT
many	TRBJ2-1	TRBD2	TRBV9	CASSEPTSGRVENEQFF	TGTGCCAGCAGCGAGCCGACTAGCGGGAGGGTAGAGAATGAGCAGTTCTTC
few	TRBJ2-1	TRBD1	TRBV3-1	CASSQVSRGQEFF	TGTGCCAGCAGCCAAGTTAGCCGTGGACAGGAGTTCTTC
few	TRBJ2-1	NA	TRBV7-2	CASSLAAERLAYNEQFF	TGTGCCAGCAGCTTAGCGGCAGAGAGACTGGCTTACAATGAGCAGTTCTTC
NA	TRBJ2-1	TRBD2	TRBV12-3/TRBV12-4	CASSFASSGGANEQFF	TGTGCCAGCAGTTTTGCTTCCAGCGGGGGTGCCAATGAGCAGTTCTTC
few	TRBJ1-1	NA	TRBV15	CATSRLLGGRGMNTEAFF	TGTGCCACCAGCAGACTGCTTGGGGGCAGGGGTATGAACACTGAAGCTTTCTTT
NA	TRBJ2-6	NA	TRBV25-1	CASSDSGSGANVLTF	TGTGCCAGCAGTGATTCCGGGTCGGGGGCCAACGTCCTGACTTTC
NA	TRBJ2-7	NA	TRBV7-6	CASSPYRVGLYEQYF	TGTGCCAGCAGCCCCTACAGGGTAGGGCTCTACGAGCAGTACTTC
few	TRBJ1-2	NA	TRBV2	CAQQFRDVHGYTF	TGTGCCCAGCAGTTCAGGGACGTCCATGGCTACACCTTC
NA	TRBJ2-2	NA	TRBV20-1	CSASRPQGLAGELFF	TGCAGTGCTAGTAGGCCGCAGGGGTTGGCCGGGGAGCTGTTTTTT
NA	TRBJ2-1	TRBD2	TRBV6-1	CASKEGLAGRYNEQFF	TGTGCCAGCAAAGAGGGACTAGCGGGAAGGTACAATGAGCAGTTCTTC
NA	TRBJ2-1	NA	TRBV25-1	CASSVAGVKSGDEQFF	TGTGCCAGCAGTGTTGCGGGAGTCAAATCAGGGGATGAGCAGTTCTTC
few	TRBJ2-1	NA	TRBV5-1	CASSLVEASVSYNEQFF	TGCGCCAGCAGCTTGGTAGAGGCTAGCGTCTCCTACAATGAGCAGTTCTTC
NA	TRBJ2-1	TRBD2	TRBV20-1	CSAPKFTSGRANEQFF	TGCAGTGCTCCAAAATTTACTAGCGGGAGGGCCAATGAGCAGTTCTTC
few	TRBJ2-3	NA	TRBV6-1	CASNRGGSTDTQYF	TGTGCCAGCAACAGGGGAGGGAGCACAGATACGCAGTATTTT